These 12 T cell receptor beta chains were sequenced from one sample in a study of blood T cell repertoires in COVID-19. Repertoires were generated with immunoSEQ multiplex PCR, while TCRdb's copy carries only in-frame clones and drops some. The sample carries some 81,000 clones, about 95% recorded once. The sample consisted of peripheral blood. The receptors stem from a human donor with active COVID-19. The donor label of this sample is uncertain.

The V gene is TRBV3-1 (or the pseudogene TRBV3-2), the J gene TRBJ2-1; 13 positions match TRBD2. Germline values: CDR1 LGHDT, CDR2 YNNKEL (reference sequence). J was trimmed by 8 bases and V by 0 bases; bases with no gene match: 4. This CDR3 region has 16 residues. This CDR3 is CASSQERLAGGHEQFF. DNA of the CDR3: TGTGCCAGCAGCCAAGAACGACTAGCGGGAGGACATGAGCAGTTCTTC.

The gene calls are TRBV7-9 and TRBJ2-3, with 8 bases that match TRBD2. The J segment lost 3 bases and the V segment lost 5 bases, leaving 10 bases of the junction unmatched. This CDR3 has 16 amino acids. The germline gives CDR1 SEHNR, CDR2 FQNEAQ (reference sequence). The CDR3 coding sequence is TGTGCCAGCAGCCACAGCCCGGGACTAGGGACAGATACGCAGTATTTT. It encodes CASSHSPGLGTDTQYF.

The chain employs TRBV13 and TRBJ2-7, with 13 bases identical to TRBD2. Germline trimming cut 4 bases from V and 9 bases from J; bases unmatched to any gene: 9. The CDR3 length is 15 residues. The germline V gene encodes CDR1 PRHDT and CDR2 FYEKMQ (reference sequence). As DNA, the CDR3 is TGTGCCAGCAGCTCCGGACTAGCGGGAGAGACAAGGCAGTACTTC. Translated: CASSSGLAGETRQYF. The entire variable domain, with the rest obtained from reference TRBV13 and TRBJ2-7, is as follows: AAGVIQSPRHLIKEKRETATLKCYPIPRHDTVYWYQQGPGQDPQFLISFYEKMQSDKGSIPDRFSAQQFSDYHSELNMSSLELGDSALYFCASSSGLAGETRQYFGPGTRLTVT.

The V and J genes are TRBV6-5 and TRBJ2-3; TRBD1 matches 9 bases. The CDR3 contains 15 residues. Germline CDR1 reads MNHEY; CDR2 reads SVGAGI. Unmatched junction bases numbered 3, after V lost 4 bases and J lost 1 base. CDR3 amino acids: CASSSGTGRTDTQYF. The CDR3 nucleotides read TGTGCCAGCAGTTCCGGGACAGGGCGCACAGATACGCAGTATTTT.

The V and J genes are TRBV9 and TRBJ2-3, with TRBD1 as a possible D gene (5 bases). Per the germline V gene, CDR1 is SGDLS and CDR2 is YYNGEE. V was trimmed by 2 bases and J by 3 bases, leaving 10 bases between them. The CDR3 runs 14 residues. CDR3: CASSVSSGTDTQYF. The CDR3 bases are TGTGCCAGCAGCGTTTCATCAGGGACAGATACGCAGTATTTT. Combining the CDR3 with reference TRBV9 and TRBJ2-3 gives the whole variable domain DSGVTQTPKHLITATGQRVTLRCSPRSGDLSVYWYQQSLDQGLQFLIQYYNGEERAKGNILERFSAQQFPDLHSELNLSSLELGDSALYFCASSVSSGTDTQYFGPGTRLTVL.

This clone was detected once. The V call is TRBV18, the J call TRBJ2-3, with 10 positions matching TRBD2. The germline V gene has CDR1 KGHSH and CDR2 LQKENI. The V gene end was trimmed by 3 bases and the J gene end by 2 bases; junction bases not matched to a gene: 5. This CDR3 region has 16 residues. The CDR3 protein is CASSPLAGVTTDTQYF. The CDR3, as DNA: TGTGCCAGCTCACCCCTAGCGGGAGTTACCACAGATACGCAGTATTTT.

This rearrangement joins TRBV10-3 to TRBJ2-7, with 7 bases lining up with TRBD1. This CDR3 comprises 12 residues. CDR1 and CDR2 (germline): ENHRY, SYGVKD. V lost 5 bases, J lost 7 bases, and 5 bases stayed unmatched. The CDR3 here is CAISITGVEQYF. The CDR3 coding sequence is TGTGCCATCAGTATCACAGGGGTGGAGCAGTACTTC.

This chain connects TRBV7-9 to TRBJ1-5, with D perhaps matching TRBD1 (6 bases). V lost 1 base and J lost 1, with 17 bases in between. The germline V gene encodes CDR1 SEHNR and CDR2 FQNEAQ (reference sequence). This CDR3 is built from 18 residues. The CDR3 spells CASSLDRGARMSNQPQHF. The CDR3 DNA is TGTGCCAGCAGCTTAGATCGGGGGGCGAGGATGAGCAATCAGCCCCAGCATTTT.

The chain couples TRBV5-1 to TRBJ2-5, with 10 bases that match TRBD2. CDR3 length equals 16 residues. V trimming: 0 bases; J trimming: 5 bases; junction bases outside the gene matches: 7. Germline loops: CDR1 SGHRS, CDR2 YFSETQ. The CDR3 is CASSLESGGARETQYF. In DNA form, the CDR3 reads TGCGCCAGCAGCTTGGAGAGCGGGGGGGCCAGGGAGACCCAGTACTTC.

V gene TRBV10-3 combines with J gene TRBJ1-4; D remains unclear. Germline CDR1 and CDR2: ENHRY and SYGVKD. The CDR3 totals 13 residues. The germline V and J ends were trimmed by 4 bases and 8 bases, with 11 bases remaining between them. The CDR3 DNA is TGTGCCATCAGTGGGGAGGGTTTCGAAAAACTGTTTTTT. Translation: CAISGEGFEKLFF.

The chain employs TRBV7-9 and TRBJ2-7, with 7 nucleotides matching TRBD2. Germline V gene data show CDR1 as SEHNR and CDR2 as FQNEAQ (reference sequence). This CDR3 has 15 amino acids. Trimming cost V 1 base and J 5 bases; bases outside gene matches: 8. CDR3 coding DNA: TGTGCCAGCAGCTTAGTGGCGGGAGTTGTTGACGAGCAGTACTTC. The encoded protein is CASSLVAGVVDEQYF.

This clone showed up just once. The chain has TRBV7-2 and TRBJ2-7, with 7 nucleotides matching TRBD2. V shed 5 bases and J 3 bases; nucleotides not matched to a gene: 4. Germline CDR1 is SGHTA and CDR2 is FQGNSA. This CDR3 is 13 amino acids long. As DNA, the CDR3 is TGTGCCAGCAGCGCTAGGGAGGGCTACGAGCAGTACTTC. Its protein is CASSAREGYEQYF. The whole variable domain, filled in from reference TRBV7-2 and TRBJ2-7, reads GAGVSQSPSNKVTEKGKDVELRCDPISGHTALYWYRQSLGQGLEFLIYFQGNSAPDKSGLPSDRFSAERTGGSVSTLTIQRTQQEDSAVYLCASSAREGYEQYFGPGTRLTVT.